Presented here are 32 T cell receptor beta chains from one specimen sequenced in a study of blood T cell repertoires in COVID-19. Clones were read by immunoSEQ multiplex PCR, and TCRdb kept only the in-frame ones, dropping some. The top ten clones hold around a quarter of a sample with around 130,000 clones, 80% to 90% of them seen once. Sequencing was carried out using peripheral blood. The receptors shown here come from a man aged 70-80 years with active or convalescent COVID-19.

This chain links TRBV6-1 with TRBJ1-6, with D perhaps matching TRBD1 (6 bases). CDR1 and CDR2 from the germline V gene are MNHNS and SASEGT. The CDR3 sequence is 17 residues long. Trimming shortened V by 1 base and J by 4 bases, and 14 bases separated the two germline ends. CDR3 sequence (DNA): TGTGCCAGCAGTGAAGGTACAGGGCCAGCGTATAATTCACCCCTCCACTTT. It yields the protein CASSEGTGPAYNSPLHF.

The chain recombines TRBV28 with TRBJ1-2; 9 bases are shared with TRBD1. V was pared by 7 bases and J by 7 bases, with 7 bases of the junction left unmatched. The germline V gene encodes CDR1 MDHEN and CDR2 SYDVKM. The CDR3 runs 13 residues. CDR3 sequence reads: CASTADRGFGYTF. CDR3 DNA: TGTGCCAGCACCGCAGACAGGGGGTTTGGCTACACCTTC.

The chain has TRBV3-1 (or the pseudogene TRBV3-2) and TRBJ2-3; 9 bases match TRBD2. V dropped 0 bases and J dropped 6; count of bases not matched to a gene: 19. Germline V gives CDR1 LGHDT, CDR2 YNNKEL (reference sequence). This CDR3 has 20 amino acids. In DNA form, the CDR3 reads TGTGCCAGCAGCCAAGATAGGGATTGGGCTAGCGGGACCTGGTCTGATACGCAGTATTTT. It codes for CASSQDRDWASGTWSDTQYF.

The chain joins TRBV28 to TRBJ2-3; TRBD2 is a possible D gene (6 bases). This CDR3 contains 13 residues. The ends were cut back, 6 bases at V and 1 base at J, with 8 bases in the middle. Germline CDR1 and CDR2: MDHEN and SYDVKM. This CDR3 reads CASRGEGTDTQYF. CDR3 in DNA: TGTGCCAGCAGGGGGGAGGGCACAGATACGCAGTATTTT.

The chain joins TRBV25-1 to TRBJ2-2; 11 nucleotides match TRBD1. This CDR3 has 14 amino acids. Germline-derived CDR1 and CDR2 are MGHDK and SYGVNS. With 10 bases clipped from V and 4 bases from J, the junction kept 5 bases outside the gene matches. The CDR3 sequence is CATRTGGGTGELFF. The CDR3, as DNA: TGTGCCACCAGGACAGGGGGCGGCACCGGGGAGCTGTTTTTT. Full variable domain (remainder filled in from reference TRBV25-1 and TRBJ2-2): EADIYQTPRYLVIGTGKKITLECSQTMGHDKMYWYQQDPGMELHLIHYSYGVNSTEKGDLSSESTVSRIRTEHFPLTLESARPSHTSQYLCATRTGGGTGELFFGEGSRLTVL.

This clone was recorded once. The V and J genes are TRBV27 and TRBJ2-7; D gene unclear. V was clipped by 5 bases and J by 6 bases, with 14 bases between them. CDR1 and CDR2 (germline): MNHEY, SMNVEV (reference sequence). The CDR3 contains 13 residues. The CDR3 nucleotides read TGTGCCAGCAGTAAGGCGCGAGGTAGCGAGCAGTACTTC. Amino acid sequence: CASSKARGSEQYF.

The V gene is TRBV28, the J gene TRBJ2-7, with 7 bases fitting TRBD1. Germline CDR1 MDHEN, CDR2 SYDVKM. V trimming: 3 bases; J trimming: 9 bases; junction bases outside the gene matches: 14. The CDR3 consists of 15 residues. The CDR3 nucleotides read TGTGCCAGCAGTTTCCCGGGTTGGCGCTCAGGGGGGCAGTACTTC. Translation gives CASSFPGWRSGGQYF. Full variable domain (rest looked up from reference TRBV28 and TRBJ2-7): DVKVTQSSRYLVKRTGEKVFLECVQDMDHENMFWYRQDPGLGLRLIYFSYDVKMKEKGDIPEGYSVSREKKERFSLILESASTNQTSMYLCASSFPGWRSGGQYFGPGTRLTVT.

The chain carries TRBV5-4 and TRBJ2-7; 8 bases line up with TRBD1. The CDR3 runs 15 residues. After removal of 4 bases from V and 2 bases from J, the junction contained 8 bases not matched to a gene. CDR1 is SGHNT and CDR2 is YYREEE in the germline V gene (reference sequence). CDR3 region: CASSQSATGAYEQYF. The CDR3 DNA reads as TGTGCCAGCAGCCAATCGGCGACAGGGGCCTACGAGCAGTACTTC.

The rearrangement links TRBV13 to TRBJ2-7; the match to TRBD2 covers 13 bases. V shed 5 bases and J 5 bases; nucleotides not matched to a gene: 9. CDR1 is PRHDT and CDR2 is FYEKMQ in the germline V gene (reference sequence). The CDR3 sequence is 16 residues long. The CDR3 sequence is CASSHGLAGVLNEQYF. CDR3 DNA sequence: TGTGCCAGCAGCCACGGACTAGCGGGAGTATTAAACGAGCAGTACTTC.

The chain has TRBV2 and TRBJ1-1; 7 bases match TRBD1. The junction had 1 base not matched to a gene; V was cut back by 2 bases and J by 1 base. The CDR3 spans 14 residues. The germline CDR1 and CDR2 sequences are SNHLY and FYNNEI. The CDR3 is CASSEQGGNTEAFF. Written as DNA, the CDR3 is TGTGCCAGCAGTGAACAGGGGGGGAACACTGAAGCTTTCTTT.

The chain recombines TRBV27 with TRBJ2-1, with D perhaps TRBD2 (6 bases). Germline V gives CDR1 MNHEY, CDR2 SMNVEV (reference sequence). The V gene lost 2 bases and the J gene lost 2 bases, with 13 bases spanning the gap. This CDR3 is 16 amino acids long. The CDR3 region has the DNA TGTGCCAGCAGTTTAAGGCCGGGAGCGACCTACAATGAGCAGTTCTTC. It encodes CASSLRPGATYNEQFF.

V is TRBV6-2 or TRBV6-3 and J is TRBJ1-6, with 9 bases fitting TRBD1. This CDR3 comprises 18 residues. Germline-derived CDR1 and CDR2 are MNHEY and SVGEGT. V shed 0 bases and J 9 bases; nucleotides not matched to a gene: 12. The CDR3 loop is CASSYSGQGIWVGSPLHF. The CDR3 DNA sequence: TGTGCCAGCAGTTACTCGGGACAGGGTATTTGGGTAGGTTCACCCCTCCACTTT.

V and J are TRBV27 and TRBJ1-2; TRBD1 agrees at 7 bases. The CDR3 loop spans 15 amino acids. V lost 6 bases and J lost 3; bases outside the gene matches: 10. The germline V gene encodes CDR1 MNHEY and CDR2 SMNVEV (reference sequence). The DNA of the CDR3 is TGTGCCAGCAGCGACAGGGCAGGGTTGGACTATGGCTACACCTTC. Protein product: CASSDRAGLDYGYTF.

This chain connects TRBV6-6 to TRBJ1-2; D remains unclear. V was cut by 9 bases and J by 0 bases, with 11 bases left in between. Germline CDR1 MNHNY, CDR2 SVGAGI (reference sequence). The CDR3 runs 13 residues. CDR3 sequence reads: CASRGGANYGYTF. DNA of the CDR3: TGTGCCAGTCGCGGCGGTGCTAACTATGGCTACACCTTC.

The CDR3 is CASSLDLVAAWNTEAFF. CDR3 nucleotides: TGCGCCAGCAGCTTGGACTTAGTAGCAGCCTGGAACACTGAAGCTTTCTTT. The chain combines TRBV5-1 with TRBJ1-1, with unresolved D. V lost 0 bases to trimming and J lost 1 base, with 16 bases between them. The CDR3 contains 17 residues. Germline CDR1 reads SGHRS; CDR2 reads YFSETQ.

The chain links TRBV5-6 to TRBJ2-7; no definite D call. Germline lookup yields CDR1 SGHDT and CDR2 YYEEEE. V lost 4 bases and J 3 bases, leaving 14 bases between the germline ends. There are 14 residues in the CDR3. This CDR3 is CASSRYQKNYEQYF. The CDR3 nucleotides read TGTGCCAGCAGCCGGTACCAAAAAAACTACGAGCAGTACTTC.

The CDR3 region has the DNA TGTGCCTCTTTGCTCCAGGTTAGCTATGGCTACACCTTC. Protein product: CASLLQVSYGYTF. The genes are TRBV30 and TRBJ1-2; no definite D call. The V gene lost 7 bases and the J gene lost 4 bases, with 16 bases spanning the gap. Germline V lookup: CDR1 GTSNPN, CDR2 SVGIG (reference sequence). There are 13 residues in the CDR3.

V is TRBV18 and J is TRBJ2-1; tentatively, D is TRBD1 (7 bases). The CDR3 loop spans 13 amino acids. Trimming removed 7 bases at V and 6 bases at J, with 13 bases between. Germline V gene lookup returns CDR1 KGHSH and CDR2 LQKENI. The CDR3 region is CASLPGGGNEQFF. The DNA for the CDR3 is TGTGCCAGCTTGCCAGGGGGAGGCAATGAGCAGTTCTTC.

J is TRBJ2-3 and V is TRBV7-9; a weak D match, TRBD2 (5 bases). The CDR3 spans 16 residues. Germline CDR1 SEHNR, CDR2 FQNEAQ (reference sequence). V lost 5 bases, J lost 2 bases, and 17 bases lay in between. The DNA for the CDR3 is TGTGCCAGCAGCCAAGCCCTGGACTCCATCACAGATACGCAGTATTTT. Protein sequence: CASSQALDSITDTQYF.

The V and J genes are TRBV7-8 and TRBJ2-3; TRBD2 aligns across 8 bases. Looked up from germline, CDR1 is SGHVS and CDR2 is FQNEAQ. Trimming at V came to 1 base and at J to 0 bases, leaving 9 bases not matched to a gene. The CDR3 is 18 residues long. CDR3 loop: CASSLELAGRVSTDTQYF. The CDR3 DNA follows: TGTGCCAGCAGCTTAGAGTTAGCGGGGAGGGTAAGCACAGATACGCAGTATTTT. The whole variable domain, remainder taken from reference TRBV7-8 and TRBJ2-3, is GAGVSQSPRYKVAKRGQDVALRCDPISGHVSLFWYQQALGQGPEFLTYFQNEAQLDKSGLPSDRFFAERPEGSVSTLKIQRTQQEDSAVYLCASSLELAGRVSTDTQYFGPGTRLTVL.

The chain uses TRBV6-5 and TRBJ1-5, with a possible D match to TRBD1 (5 bases). V was cut by 2 bases and J by 7 bases, with 18 bases left in between. This CDR3 contains 16 residues. Germline V gene data show CDR1 as MNHEY and CDR2 as SVGAGI. CDR3: CASSYRLGPTEQPQHF. CDR3 bases: TGTGCCAGCAGTTACCGCTTGGGGCCAACCGAGCAGCCCCAGCATTTT.

This chain joins TRBV5-5 and TRBJ2-1; TRBD2 matches 9 bases. The length of the CDR3 is 15 residues. CDR1 SGHKS and CDR2 YYEKEE come from the germline V gene (reference sequence). With 4 bases clipped from V and 3 bases from J, the junction kept 5 bases outside the gene matches. The CDR3 DNA reads TGTGCCAGCAGCCCAGCGGGAGGAGTCTACAATGAGCAGTTCTTC. It codes for CASSPAGGVYNEQFF.

The J gene is TRBJ1-5, the V gene TRBV6-1; 7 nucleotides line up with TRBD1. Germline CDR1 reads MNHNS; CDR2 reads SASEGT. The CDR3 has 17 residues. V shed 1 base, J shed 4 bases, and the junction held 10 bases outside the gene matches. CDR3 in DNA: TGTGCCAGCAGTGAAGTAATGAGGGGGCCTTATAATCAGCCCCAGCATTTT. As protein: CASSEVMRGPYNQPQHF.

The chain combines TRBV5-1 with TRBJ2-7; TRBD2 agrees at 15 bases. After removal of 0 bases from V and 5 bases from J, the junction contained 9 bases not matched to a gene. Germline values: CDR1 SGHRS, CDR2 YFSETQ. The CDR3 runs to 18 residues. CDR3 coding DNA: TGCGCCAGCAGCTTGGGGACTAGCGGGAGGGCCCTAAACCACGAGCAGTACTTC. This codes for CASSLGTSGRALNHEQYF.

The chain has TRBV10-3 and TRBJ2-3, with 8 positions matching TRBD2. The CDR3 spans 15 residues. The germline gives CDR1 ENHRY, CDR2 SYGVKD. J gave up 5 bases and V 0 bases, and 4 bases lay outside the gene matches. The DNA for the CDR3 is TGTGCCATCAGTGAGTCTAGCGGGAAGAAAGATACGCAGTATTTT. This sequence encodes CAISESSGKKDTQYF.

The chain is built from TRBV5-1 and TRBJ1-1; 8 bases fit TRBD1. Germline V gene sequence: CDR1 SGHRS, CDR2 YFSETQ. V lost 3 bases, J lost 4 bases, and 11 bases stayed unmatched. The CDR3 contains 16 residues. CDR3 coding DNA: TGCGCCAGCAGCTGGATGGGACAGGAGGGAGGCACTGAAGCTTTCTTT. Translated, it gives CASSWMGQEGGTEAFF.

The chain recombines TRBV7-2 with TRBJ2-3; no definite D call. Trimming left V 5 bases short and J 0 bases short, with 12 bases between. This CDR3 region has 15 residues. Germline V lookup: CDR1 SGHTA, CDR2 FQGNSA. CDR3 in amino acids: CASSLRSTSTDTQYF. Here the CDR3 DNA reads TGTGCCAGCAGCCTTCGGAGTACTAGCACAGATACGCAGTATTTT. Together with reference TRBV7-2 and TRBJ2-3, the CDR3 gives the full variable domain: GAGVSQSPSNKVTEKGKDVELRCDPISGHTALYWYRQSLGQGLEFLIYFQGNSAPDKSGLPSDRFSAERTGGSVSTLTIQRTQQEDSAVYLCASSLRSTSTDTQYFGPGTRLTVL.

This clone was counted once. The chain has TRBV15 and TRBJ2-6; the match to TRBD2 covers 7 bases. The CDR3 sequence is 17 residues long. CDR1 and CDR2 from the germline V gene are LNHNV and YYDKDF (reference sequence). The ends lost 0 bases at V and 0 bases at J; junction bases unmatched: 2. DNA for the CDR3: TGTGCCACCAGCAGAGATGGGGGGGACTCTGGGGCCAACGTCCTGACTTTC. This translates into CATSRDGGDSGANVLTF.

This clone was recorded a few times. The chain recombines TRBV3-1 (or the pseudogene TRBV3-2) with TRBJ2-7, with 9 positions matching TRBD2. Per germline, CDR1 LGHDT and CDR2 YNNKEL (reference sequence). The CDR3 sequence is 14 residues long. V gave up 1 base and J gave up 6 bases; unmatched junction bases: 4. The CDR3 spells CASSQGGRALEQYF. CDR3 in DNA: TGTGCCAGCAGCCAAGGCGGGAGGGCCCTCGAGCAGTACTTC.

The chain has TRBV10-3 and TRBJ2-7; D is possibly TRBD2 (6 bases). Trimming took off 5 bases at V and 5 bases at J, with 16 bases between the two ends. Germline lookup yields CDR1 ENHRY and CDR2 SYGVKD. The CDR3 loop spans 14 amino acids. The CDR3 sequence: CAISLTGLSDEQYF. CDR3 sequence (DNA): TGTGCCATCAGTCTCACGGGACTCTCGGACGAGCAGTACTTC.

This clone has only a few counts. This rearrangement joins TRBV6-5 to TRBJ1-4, with a possible D match to TRBD1 (5 bases). The CDR3 has 13 amino acids. The germline V gene has CDR1 MNHEY and CDR2 SVGAGI. Trimming took off 3 bases at V and 7 bases at J, with 9 bases between the two ends. The CDR3 DNA sequence: TGTGCCAGCAGTTATTGGGGGGGTGAAAAACTGTTTTTT. This encodes CASSYWGGEKLFF.

V usage is TRBV30 and J usage is TRBJ1-2, with TRBD1 matching 7 bases. Germline V CDR1 and CDR2: GTSNPN, SVGIG (reference sequence). V shed 1 base, J shed 7 bases, and the junction held 12 bases outside the gene matches. This CDR3 comprises 15 residues. The CDR3 protein is CAWSAGDREVGGYTF. CDR3 sequence (DNA): TGTGCCTGGAGTGCCGGAGACAGGGAGGTCGGTGGCTACACCTTC.